The present entry profiles one T cell receptor beta chain with its context. The V gene's germline CDR1 is MGHDK and CDR2 SYGVNS. The ends were cut back, 5 bases at V and 5 bases at J, with 5 bases in the middle. The CDR3 runs 11 residues. The data are from a study of blood T cell repertoires in COVID-19. About the study: Sites across the United States, Italy and Spain contributed samples from acute and convalescent COVID-19. PBMCs, B-cell-depleted T cells, or T cells were the source of the cDNA or gDNA that made up the material.

Assay used: immunoSEQ multiplex PCR; TCRdb lists only in-frame clones, some missing. The table records approximately 61,000 clones, more than 60% of them present only once. The sequence came from a woman aged 70 to 79 with acute or convalescent COVID-19. The chain uses TRBV25-1 and TRBJ2-3; D unclear. The sample comprised peripheral blood. This chain's CDR3 is CASSNLDTQYF. The CDR3 DNA is TGTGCCAGCAGTAATCTAGATACGCAGTATTTT.